This note documents a single TCR beta chain sequence. A junction end diverges from the germline sequence, so it may reflect a read error. Only Caucasian adults living in Nashville, Tennessee made up the donor group. The data derive from a study of shared clonotypes between healthy human individuals. Sequencing was performed with immunoSEQ multiplex PCR; in TCRdb, only in-frame clones are kept and a portion is missing. The sample lists fewer than 3 million clones, 80% to 95% occurring once. The germline CDR1 and CDR2 sequences are SGHTS and YDEGEE. This CDR3 is built from 15 residues. This TCR was recovered from a young man in good health. Some clones in this sample may be carry-over from other donors' samples. The rearrangement uses TRBV5-8 and TRBJ2-5; 9 bases are a match to TRBD2. Sequenced input: naive CD4+ T cells from PBMCs. Subset meaning: CD45RA+ positively selected. CDR3 loop: CASTLGLASQETQYF. For the CDR3, the DNA is TGTGCCAGCACCTTGGGACTAGCCTCTCAAGAGACCCAGTACTTC.